This is a list of T cell receptor beta chains from one sample in a study of cytomegalovirus exposure and HLA in healthy donors. The protocol was immunoSEQ multiplex PCR, while the TCRdb copy is restricted to in-frame clones and leaves out a portion. The sample includes 100,000 or so clones, under 80% of them seen just once. The sequenced material came from PBMCs. The receptor source for this set is a woman in her thirties in good health and CMV-seronegative. The CDR3 runs from the conserved cysteine through the conserved F or W. D genes are given only for firm matches. A clone size is listed for some rows: how often the clone was seen (once, few, many), or a class if it is expanded.

few,TRBJ2-7,TRBV7-2,.,CASSATWTSEQYF,TGTGCCAGCAGCGCAACCTGGACATCCGAGCAGTACTTC
.,TRBJ2-1,TRBV19,TRBD2,CASTTSGNPYNEQFF,TGTGCCAGTACGACTAGCGGGAACCCCTACAATGAGCAGTTCTTC
once,TRBJ1-1,TRBV5-1,TRBD1,CASSIPGTGRLPNTEAFF,TGCGCCAGCAGCATACCCGGGACAGGTCGGCTTCCGAACACTGAAGCTTTCTTT
.,TRBJ2-1,TRBV10-3,TRBD2,CAIGRLAGDNEQFF,TGTGCCATCGGGAGACTAGCGGGAGACAATGAGCAGTTCTTC
.,TRBJ1-2,TRBV7-9,.,CASSLAVAGDGYTF,TGTGCCAGCAGCTTAGCGGTGGCAGGGGATGGCTACACCTTC
.,TRBJ2-5,TRBV5-4,.,CASSLWLPFGRGGETQYF,TGTGCCAGCAGCTTGTGGCTCCCGTTTGGGCGGGGTGGGGAGACCCAGTACTTC
few,TRBJ2-5,TRBV6-1,.,CAGVNKLGETQYF,TGTGCCGGAGTTAACAAGCTCGGGGAGACCCAGTACTTC
.,TRBJ1-5,TRBV5-5,.,CASSVRALQPQHF,TGTGCCAGCAGCGTCAGGGCATTACAGCCCCAGCATTTT
.,TRBJ2-2,TRBV25-1,.,CASRSGGLNTGELFF,TGTGCCAGCAGGAGTGGCGGGTTGAACACCGGGGAGCTGTTTTTT
.,TRBJ2-7,TRBV5-1,.,CASSSYYEQYF,TGCGCCAGCAGCTCCTACTACGAGCAGTACTTC
few,TRBJ1-4,TRBV6-6,.,CASSYPGGYGEKLFF,TGTGCCAGCAGTTACCCGGGAGGGTATGGCGAAAAACTGTTTTTT
.,TRBJ1-6,TRBV18,.,CASSPISQGSSYNSPLHF,TGTGCCAGCTCACCAATATCTCAGGGAAGCTCCTATAATTCACCCCTCCACTTT
.,TRBJ1-1,TRBV29-1,TRBD1,CSVAETGGAEAFF,TGCAGCGTTGCTGAGACAGGGGGAGCTGAAGCTTTCTTT
.,TRBJ2-1,TRBV6-5,.,CASSYHDGVPYNEQFF,TGTGCCAGCAGTTACCACGACGGAGTTCCATACAATGAGCAGTTCTTC
.,TRBJ2-3,TRBV4-1,TRBD2,CASSQVAAGGPTDTQYF,TGCGCCAGCAGCCAAGTGGCGGCGGGGGGACCCACAGATACGCAGTATTTT
few,TRBJ2-1,TRBV2,.,CASSDPGTYNEQFF,TGTGCCAGCAGTGATCCAGGGACCTACAATGAGCAGTTCTTC
.,TRBJ2-7,TRBV30,TRBD1,CASAGTGSYEQYF,TGTGCCTCCGCCGGGACAGGGAGCTACGAGCAGTACTTC
few,TRBJ2-1,TRBV7-9,TRBD2,CASRGLAASYNEQFF,TGTGCCAGCAGAGGACTAGCGGCGTCCTACAATGAGCAGTTCTTC
once,TRBJ1-2,TRBV30,.,CAWSQEGYYGYTF,TGTGCCTGGAGTCAGGAGGGATACTATGGCTACACCTTC
.,TRBJ1-2,TRBV19,.,CASSPRRGGTPYGYTF,TGTGCCAGTAGTCCCCGGCGGGGGGGCACCCCCTATGGCTACACCTTC
.,TRBJ2-7,TRBV6-1,TRBD1,CASNTGQHSYEQYF,TGTGCCAGCAATACGGGACAGCACTCCTACGAGCAGTACTTC
few,TRBJ2-2,TRBV6-1,.,CASCRQELWELFF,TGTGCCAGCTGCCGACAGGAGCTTTGGGAGCTGTTTTTT
.,TRBJ1-5,TRBV28,TRBD1,CASSVATGGGQPQHF,TGTGCCAGCAGTGTTGCGACAGGGGGAGGTCAGCCCCAGCATTTT
few,TRBJ1-2,TRBV20-1,.,CSTQLEGYTF,TGCAGCACACAACTAGAGGGCTACACCTTC
.,TRBJ1-4,TRBV28,TRBD1,CASSPGQGFEKLFF,TGTGCCAGCAGTCCGGGACAGGGGTTTGAAAAACTGTTTTTT
few,TRBJ1-2,TRBV19,.,CASSIAQARYGYTF,TGTGCCAGTAGTATCGCACAGGCCCGCTATGGCTACACCTTC
few,TRBJ2-7,TRBV12-5,TRBD1,CASGTGTGSYEQYF,TGTGCTAGTGGTACCGGGACAGGGAGCTACGAGCAGTACTTC